Presented here are 12 T cell receptor beta chains from one specimen sequenced in a study of control samples from healthy donors and cancer patients. Assay: immunoSEQ multiplex PCR; the TCRdb copy retains only in-frame clones and omits some. This sample has around 120,000 clones; nearly 95% occur once, and the top ten carry roughly 2.6%. Sequenced material: blood. The receptors here all came from a man aged 25 to 45 in good health.

The chain combines TRBV5-1 with TRBJ2-1; D not resolved. CDR1 SGHRS and CDR2 YFSETQ come from the germline V gene. The CDR3 consists of 16 residues. Trimming cost V 0 bases and J 1 base, with 11 bases left between them. The DNA of the CDR3 is TGCGCCAGCAGCTTGGGAGGTATAGCTTCCTACAATGAGCAGTTCTTC. It translates to CASSLGGIASYNEQFF.

The chain joins TRBV5-6 to TRBJ2-1; the match to TRBD2 covers 14 bases. The CDR3 has 15 amino acids. The ends lost 4 bases at V and 6 bases at J; junction bases unmatched: 3. Per germline, CDR1 SGHDT and CDR2 YYEEEE. The CDR3 bases are TGTGCCAGCAGCCCGACTAGCGGGGGGGCCAATGAGCAGTTCTTC. Protein: CASSPTSGGANEQFF. Together with reference TRBV5-6 and TRBJ2-1, the CDR3 gives the full variable domain: DAGVTQSPTHLIKTRGQQVTLRCSPKSGHDTVSWYQQALGQGPQFIFQYYEEEERQRGNFPDRFSGHQFPNYSSELNVNALLLGDSALYLCASSPTSGGANEQFFGPGTRLTVL.

V and J are TRBV6-5 and TRBJ1-5; D is ambiguous. The CDR3 sequence is 14 residues long. V was shortened by 2 bases and J by 0 bases, with 5 bases between the two germline ends. The germline CDR1 and CDR2 sequences are MNHEY and SVGAGI. Here the CDR3 reads CASSYGYSNQPQHF. The CDR3 DNA reads as TGTGCCAGCAGTTACGGGTATAGCAATCAGCCCCAGCATTTT.

This clone was seen a single time. The rearrangement joins TRBV9 to TRBJ1-2; no clear D. CDR1 is SGDLS, CDR2 YYNGEE, per germline. This CDR3 region has 16 residues. The germline V and J ends were trimmed by 6 bases and 2 bases, with 20 bases remaining between them. CDR3 amino acids: CASTRGGITWNYGYTF. The CDR3 DNA follows: TGTGCCAGCACCCGCGGTGGCATTACTTGGAACTATGGCTACACCTTC. Using reference TRBV9 and TRBJ1-2 for the parts outside the CDR3, the full variable domain is DSGVTQTPKHLITATGQRVTLRCSPRSGDLSVYWYQQSLDQGLQFLIQYYNGEERAKGNILERFSAQQFPDLHSELNLSSLELGDSALYFCASTRGGITWNYGYTFGSGTRLTVV.

The chain has TRBV2 and TRBJ1-1; D is uncertain. CDR3 length: 11 residues. Germline V gene sequence: CDR1 SNHLY, CDR2 FYNNEI. The V and J ends lost 5 bases and 5 bases respectively, with 6 bases between them. CDR3 sequence reads: CASSLRTEAFF. Here the CDR3 DNA reads TGTGCCAGCAGTTTGAGAACTGAAGCTTTCTTT. Full variable domain (missing parts from reference TRBV2 and TRBJ1-1): EPEVTQTPSHQVTQMGQEVILRCVPISNHLYFYWYRQILGQKVEFLVSFYNNEISEKSEIFDDQFSVERPDGSNFTLKIRSTKLEDSAMYFCASSLRTEAFFGQGTRLTVV.

The chain is built from TRBV2 and TRBJ2-7; TRBD1 matches 9 bases. The length of the CDR3 is 14 residues. Germline CDR1 and CDR2: SNHLY and FYNNEI. With V trimmed by 4 bases and J by 2 bases, 3 bases remained unmatched. For the CDR3, the DNA is TGTGCCAGCAGTGTGGGACAGGGACCCTACGAGCAGTACGTC. Its translation is CASSVGQGPYEQYV.

The chain links TRBV6-5 to TRBJ1-2; D is uncertain. Germline lookup yields CDR1 MNHEY and CDR2 SVGAGI. The CDR3 is 14 residues long. V was shortened by 7 bases and J by 5 bases, with 17 bases between the two germline ends. Here the CDR3 DNA reads TGTGCCAGCACCACAGTCCGGGATGGTTATGGCTACACCTTC. It codes for CASTTVRDGYGYTF.

This clone was observed a single time. The CDR3 here is CASSLNSWRGAQYF. DNA of the CDR3: TGTGCCAGCAGTTTAAACTCGTGGCGGGGGGCCCAGTACTTC. The chain uses TRBV27 and TRBJ2-5, with 8 bases aligning to TRBD2. This CDR3 has 14 amino acids. The J segment lost 9 bases and the V segment lost 2 bases, leaving 8 bases of the junction unmatched. The germline V gene encodes CDR1 MNHEY and CDR2 SMNVEV (reference sequence).

V gene TRBV19 combines with J gene TRBJ1-5; no firm D call. V was clipped by 5 bases and J by 4 bases, with 12 bases between them. Germline V gene lookup returns CDR1 LNHDA and CDR2 SQIVND (reference sequence). This CDR3 spans 14 amino acids. CDR3 nucleotide sequence: TGTGCCAGTAGTCTCCTTGAAACGAATCAGCCCCAGCATTTT. Translation: CASSLLETNQPQHF.

The chain recombines TRBV19 with TRBJ1-2; 8 bases map to TRBD1. Germline assignment: CDR1 LNHDA and CDR2 SQIVND (reference sequence). The junction had 10 bases not matched to a gene; V was cut back by 5 bases and J by 5 bases. The CDR3 totals 15 residues. CDR3 DNA sequence: TGTGCCAGTAGTCAAGACAGGGGAGGCGTTTATGGCTACACCTTC. This codes for CASSQDRGGVYGYTF. Supplemented by reference TRBV19 and TRBJ1-2, the full variable domain reads DGGITQSPKYLFRKEGQNVTLSCEQNLNHDAMYWYRQDPGQGLRLIYYSQIVNDFQKGDIAEGYSVSREKKESFPLTVTSAQKNPTAFYLCASSQDRGGVYGYTFGSGTRLTVV.

The V gene is TRBV4-1, the J gene TRBJ2-1, with D hard to call. The CDR3 is 14 amino acids. Trimming shortened V by 1 base and J by 4 bases, and 8 bases separated the two germline ends. Germline CDR1 is MGHRA and CDR2 is YSYEKL. The CDR3 is CASSQALLYNEQFF. For the CDR3, the DNA is TGCGCCAGCAGCCAAGCCCTCTTGTACAATGAGCAGTTCTTC.

The sample holds one count of this clone. Here the CDR3 reads CASGTGFPNEQFF. The CDR3 coding sequence is TGTGCCAGCGGGACAGGCTTCCCCAATGAGCAGTTCTTC. The J gene is TRBJ2-1, the V gene TRBV28; TRBD1 matches at 8 bases. CDR1 and CDR2 from the germline V gene are MDHEN and SYDVKM. The CDR3 is 13 residues long. V dropped 8 bases and J dropped 6; count of bases not matched to a gene: 6.